This TCR beta chain was observed in a study of T cell responses to AZD1222 COVID-19 vaccine (TCRdb year 2021). Background on the whole study: Because spike-specific TCR depth and breadth did not differ between the two schedules, AZD1222 recipients who got a second dose at roughly 4 weeks were pooled with those who got a second dose at roughly 12 weeks. A total of just over 230 trial participants underwent TCR sequencing, of whom roughly 210 received two doses of AZD1222 and some 26 received two doses of the MenACWY control vaccine. Enrollment into the trials was organized by age into subgroups of 18-55, 56-69 and 70-plus years, and those subgroups contained approximately 160, 26 and 62 TCR-sequenced participants, respectively. The study at large found these results: Because no day 14 peak-response samples were available, repertoires were characterized only after the peak T cell response. Epitopes outside the regions mutated in the B.1.351 and B.1.1.7 variants were reportedly recognized by nearly half of the unique spike-specific TCRs. Vaccine-associated CD4 TCRs spanned the whole spike protein, with dominant responses in regions 160-218 and 743-854. Spike-specific TCR breadth and depth rose significantly after two AZD1222 doses compared with day 0 and with MenACWY recipients. Participants were mostly white British and included more females than males, and it was suggested by the authors that clonal diversity may have been underestimated. Conclusions about previously exposed vaccinees are limited because only five to seven AZD1222 recipients were SARS-CoV-2 seropositive at baseline. In the small 56-69-year group, the increase in depth fell short of significance, most likely because of low power.

In light of the paper, this sample's time point label describes: baseline before first vaccination. Vaccinee samples were obtained from the UK trials COV001 and COV002, which included a single-blind randomized controlled phase 2/3 trial of AZD1222 (ChAdOx1 nCoV-19) in healthy adults. For TCRbeta chain sequencing, PBMC samples from trial participants were taken at day 0 and at day 28 after the second dose. The CDR3 regions of human TCRbeta chains were analyzed by immunosequencing. Concerning the study's data processing: Repertoire TCRs were checked for matches against a reference library of SARS-CoV-2-specific TCRs that had been generated using the MIRA antigen-specificity platform. Breadth meant the fraction of unique TCRs that were SARS-CoV-2-associated, whereas depth meant the fraction of total T cells that were SARS-CoV-2-associated. Using the MIRA data, each spike-specific TCR was assigned both to the spike region to which the TCR was reactive and to a CD4 or CD8 class. Log10-transformed breadth and depth values were compared by one-way ANOVA with Sidak's multiple comparisons tests. TCRdb limited this immuneACCESS table to in-frame rearrangements with V and J called. A share of clones is missing; checked studies link under half to unresolved V genes, and the rest is unexplained. Clone size and the V and J calls come from that table; the DNA yielded D and trimming. Recorded for this sample are approximately 73,000 clones; roughly 85% of them occurred a single time. Clones ranked in the top ten supply about 3.1% of the sample.

Details on this clone: Its target antigen remains unknown. No much larger clone is present one base from it, and per-base qualities are unavailable.

Sequencing used peripheral blood, obtained on day 0 of AZD1222 vaccination. This receptor was obtained from an adult in good health.

CDR3 protein: CASSFDRYQPQHF. DNA sequence: TGTGCCAGTAGTTTCGACAGATATCAGCCCCAGCATTTT. The chain joins TRBV19 to TRBJ1-5; TRBD1 could be the D gene, as 5 bases match. For CDR1 and CDR2, the germline V gene (reference sequence) lists LNHDA and SQIVND. V is clipped by 5 bases and J by 5 bases, and the sequence between their germline boundaries is 10 bases long. Reading from cysteine to phenylalanine, the CDR3 counts 13 amino acids. The only DNA kept is the CDR3, 39 bases in frame from the first base.